This TCR beta chain is drawn from a study of early T cells in non-severe SARS-CoV-2 infection. Study overall: Chains stayed unpaired after sequencing of bulk RNA from unsorted whole blood. Study conclusions and caveats: Matching with VDJdb favored anti-spike CD8 responses (missing private and CD4 specificities).

One entry per CDR3 protein results from TCRdb running MiXCR on the 5' RACE reads. Of 80,000 or so distinct CDR3 sequences listed, roughly a sixth are singletons. On this clonotype itself: Antigen unknown.

Per the germline V gene, CDR1 is DFQATT and CDR2 is SNEGSKA (reference sequence). The V end lost 0 bases, the J end lost 0 bases, and 17 bases lay between the germline ends. This CDR3 has 17 residues. This clonotype originated in an adult who was a healthcare worker with PCR-confirmed SARS-CoV-2 infection or an uninfected control (not recorded which). The rearrangement joins TRBV20-1 to TRBJ1-2; D gene ambiguous. The specimen was whole blood. The CDR3 protein is CSARDLSLADTNYGYTF. For the CDR3, the DNA is TGCAGTGCTAGAGATCTTTCATTGGCAGATACTAACTATGGCTACACCTTC.